This T cell receptor (beta chain) was profiled in a study of shared clonotypes between healthy human individuals. Notes on the study in general: When compared with the clonotypes that were shared by all four sorted-subset donors, the non-shared clonotypes turned out to have lower generation probabilities. It was the few donors that limited the genetic and exposure-history diversity represented.

As concerns this clone: Antigen unknown.

The CDR3 has 15 amino acids. The V segment lost 1 base and the J segment 6 bases; nucleotides outside the gene matches: 5. The V gene's germline CDR1 is MDHEN and CDR2 SYDVKM. An assay was performed, and its level was deep. Clones were read by immunoSEQ multiplex PCR, and TCRdb kept only the in-frame ones, dropping some. The sample lists a few million clones, around 93% occurring once. Selected positively for CCR7 and CD45RO-negative, naive CD8 cells excluded terminally differentiated effector memory CD45RA+ cells. The TCR sequence derives from a man younger than 30 in good health. Some clones in this sample may be carry-over from other donors' samples. The sample comprised naive CD8+ T cells from PBMCs. The chain links TRBV28 to TRBJ2-7; TRBD2 aligns across 11 bases. Written as DNA, the CDR3 is TGTGCCAGCAGTTTATTCGCTAGCGGGAGGTTCGAGCAGTACTTC. The encoded protein is CASSLFASGRFEQYF. Full variable domain (outside the CDR3, taken from reference TRBV28 and TRBJ2-7): DVKVTQSSRYLVKRTGEKVFLECVQDMDHENMFWYRQDPGLGLRLIYFSYDVKMKEKGDIPEGYSVSREKKERFSLILESASTNQTSMYLCASSLFASGRFEQYFGPGTRLTVT.